A single sample is the source of the 9 T cell receptor beta chains below, sequenced in a study of T cells of healthy individuals. TCRdb redid the calling of the 5' RACE reads with MiXCR, one entry per CDR3 protein. The sample has over 95,000 distinct CDR3 sequences, roughly a sixth seen once. All receptors derive from a human donor in good health.

A remark on this clonotype: A much larger clone lies one base from this, so it may be a read error. The chain links TRBV7-2 to TRBJ1-4; TRBD1 aligns across 7 bases. V trimming: 7 bases; J trimming: 8 bases; junction bases outside the gene matches: 13. Germline CDR1 reads SGHTA; CDR2 reads FQGNSA. This CDR3 region has 15 residues. The CDR3 sequence is CASTDNTGAGEKLFF. The CDR3 DNA sequence: TGTGCCAGCACCGATAATACAGGGGCCGGAGAAAAACTGTTTTTT.

The V and J genes are TRBV12-3 or TRBV12-4 and TRBJ1-2; 9 nucleotides line up with TRBD1. The CDR3 contains 13 residues. The junction had 2 bases not matched to a gene; V was cut back by 6 bases and J by 3 bases. CDR3 bases: TGTGCCAGCAGCAGGACAGGGGACTATGGCTACACCTTC. Protein product: CASSRTGDYGYTF.

Many counts were recorded for this clonotype. The gene calls are TRBV6-1 and TRBJ2-1, with D possibly being TRBD2 (5 bases). Germline V gene data show CDR1 as MNHNS and CDR2 as SASEGT. The CDR3 loop spans 13 amino acids. Trimming removed 7 bases from V and 4 bases from J, with 11 bases in between. The CDR3 DNA is TGTGCCAGCATGAAGACTAATTACAATGAGCAGTTCTTC. This translates into CASMKTNYNEQFF.

This clonotype came up many times. V is TRBV20-1 and J is TRBJ1-6; a possible D gene is TRBD1 (6 bases). The CDR3 totals 16 residues. V dropped 0 bases and J dropped 2 bases, with 11 bases sitting between them. The germline CDR1 and CDR2 sequences are DFQATT and SNEGSKA (reference sequence). For the CDR3, the DNA is TGCAGTGCTAGAGAGACAGGAAGCCCCTATAATTCACCCCTCCACTTT. Its protein product is CSARETGSPYNSPLHF.

This clonotype was seen a handful of times. This chain links TRBV24-1 with TRBJ2-1, with a tentative D call TRBD2 (6 bases). V lost 4 bases to trimming and J lost 6 bases, with 12 bases between them. The germline CDR1 and CDR2 sequences are KGHDR and SFDVKD. This CDR3 is built from 14 residues. The CDR3, as DNA: TGTGCCACCAGTGAGCCGGGGGAGGCCAATGAGCAGTTCTTC. Its protein is CATSEPGEANEQFF.

This clonotype was found many times. The chain links TRBV20-1 to TRBJ1-1; D perhaps matches TRBD1 (6 bases). The CDR3 has 13 amino acids. Between the trimmed V and J ends, which lost 5 bases and 6 bases, there was a span of 16 bases. Germline values: CDR1 DFQATT, CDR2 SNEGSKA (reference sequence). This CDR3 reads CSACRDKGPEAFF. CDR3 DNA sequence: TGCAGTGCTTGCCGGGACAAAGGTCCTGAAGCTTTCTTT.

The rearrangement uses TRBV2 and TRBJ2-7; possibly TRBD2 for D (7 bases). CDR1 is SNHLY and CDR2 is FYNNEI in the germline V gene. This CDR3 spans 14 amino acids. Trimming took 6 bases from V and 3 from J, leaving 15 bases between them. The DNA for the CDR3 is TGTGCCAGCAGGGGAGAGGGGGGGTACTACGAGCAGTACTTC. It codes for CASRGEGGYYEQYF.

The V gene is TRBV6-5, the J gene TRBJ2-2; 9 nucleotides match TRBD1. Germline lookup yields CDR1 MNHEY and CDR2 SVGAGI. The CDR3 consists of 17 residues. V dropped 0 bases and J dropped 10; count of bases not matched to a gene: 12. The CDR3 sequence is CASSYSGQGTGELELFF. In DNA form, the CDR3 reads TGTGCCAGCAGTTACTCGGGACAGGGAACCGGGGAGCTGGAGCTGTTTTTT.

V and J are TRBV20-1 and TRBJ2-5; D is ambiguous. Looked up from germline, CDR1 is DFQATT and CDR2 is SNEGSKA (reference sequence). Trimming stripped 3 bases from V and 4 bases from J, with 15 bases between. The CDR3 has 14 residues. The CDR3 spells CSASTSRGVETQYF. The CDR3 coding sequence is TGCAGTGCTAGTACGAGTCGTGGCGTAGAGACCCAGTACTTC.